The next 3 T cell receptor beta chains were all read from a single sample in a study of T cells in localized non-small cell lung cancer. The protocol was immunoSEQ multiplex PCR, while the TCRdb copy is restricted to in-frame clones and leaves out a portion. The data hold 75,000 to 90,000 clones, with approximately 84% observed a single time. Here the sequenced sample was peripheral blood, taken before any cancer treatment. The source is a man aged 40-75 years with stage I lung adenocarcinoma.

The chain uses TRBV12-5 and TRBJ2-1, with D maybe TRBD1 (6 bases). The CDR3 is made up of 17 amino acids. Germline CDR1 is LGHNT and CDR2 is FRNRAP. V was cut by 6 bases and J by 6 bases, with 24 bases left in between. This chain's CDR3 is CASGPPEDRSLVNEQFF. The CDR3 nucleotides read TGTGCTAGTGGCCCCCCCGAAGACAGGAGCCTTGTCAATGAGCAGTTCTTC.

The genes are TRBV4-1 and TRBJ2-7; perhaps TRBD1 as D (7 bases). The CDR3 is 17 amino acids. The germline CDR1 and CDR2 sequences are MGHRA and YSYEKL. V was cut by 2 bases and J by 13 bases, with 30 bases left in between. DNA of the CDR3: TGCGCCAGCAGCCAACCGAGTGGAGGGGGCCCTCCACGAGTACTATACTTC. Translating it yields CASSQPSGGGPPRVLYF.

V gene TRBV15 combines with J gene TRBJ1-2; D is unclear. The CDR3 is 17 residues long. The germline V and J ends were trimmed by 0 bases and 2 bases, with 16 bases remaining between them. From germline, CDR1 is LNHNV and CDR2 YYDKDF (reference sequence). The CDR3 nucleotides are TGTGCCACCAGCAGAGATGAGACCCGGCTTTCAAACTATGGCTACACCTTC. Translated: CATSRDETRLSNYGYTF.